This T cell receptor beta chain was identified in a study of T cell therapy after organ transplantation. Looking at the study overall: Short-term post-therapy blood was drawn 4 to 8 weeks after therapy ended.

The method was immunoSEQ multiplex PCR; TCRdb's version includes in-frame clones alone and lacks a portion of them. The table shows approximately 5,600 clones, with approximately 74% occurring only once. This clone is classed as medium-sized. Its cognate antigen is unknown. As to time point: 4-8 weeks after completion of therapy. This receptor was taken from a human patient who had received a solid organ transplant and had CMV disease. Among the T cells, some may be from the graft donor. Material: CD8+ T cells from blood, obtained after autologous CMV-specific T cell therapy.

For the CDR3, the DNA is TGTGCCAGCAGCTTAACCCCCGGATTTGATACGCAGTATTTT. Translation gives CASSLTPGFDTQYF. The rearrangement uses TRBV11-3 and TRBJ2-3; D is ambiguous. The CDR3 contains 14 residues. V was clipped by 2 bases and J by 6 bases, with 12 bases between them. Germline CDR1 is SGHNT and CDR2 is YENEEA.